The following is a TCR beta chain sequence with its context. The V gene end was trimmed by 8 bases and the J gene end by 4 bases; junction bases not matched to a gene: 19. This CDR3 contains 17 residues. Germline assignment: CDR1 MDHEN and CDR2 SYDVKM. Study processing details: By means of reference gene primer amplification, nucleated cell counts were estimated. This table comes from immunoSEQ multiplex PCR, and its TCRdb copy is limited to in-frame clones, with some not included. V and J calls and clone size are copied from that table; D and trimming were computed from the DNA. The sample has 250,000 or so clones, about 80% seen once. This sample was included in a study of blood T cell repertoires in COVID-19. Study overall: From the United States, Italy and Spain came samples of acute and convalescent COVID-19.

The chain employs TRBV28 and TRBJ1-2; 7 bases align to TRBD1. The receptor was isolated from an elderly man with acute or convalescent COVID-19. The sequenced sample was peripheral blood. The CDR3 DNA follows: TGTGCCAGCTGGGACAGCGGTCGGGAACTTTTCGGCTATGGCTACACCTTC. This translates into CASWDSGRELFGYGYTF.